These T cell receptor beta chains were read from a single sample in a study of T cell repertoires in aging, cancer and after chemotherapy. TCRdb re-called the multiplex PCR reads through MiXCR, storing one row per CDR3 protein. The sample carries about 11,000 distinct CDR3 sequences, about 30% recorded once. The source material was blood. Receptor source: a human donor in good health. The donor label of this sample is uncertain. The CDR3 runs from the conserved cysteine through the conserved F or W. The D gene is left open where the match is weak. Clone size is stated in some rows and not others, as once, few, many or a class when expanded.

D,length,size,V,J,CDR3,DNA
TRBD1,13,-,TRBV25-1,TRBJ2-7,CASSRLGGTGEYF,TGTGCCAGCAGCCGATTAGGAGGGACAGGGGAGTACTTC
-,16,few,TRBV19,TRBJ1-1,CASSIGPPTMNTEAFF,TGTGCCAGTAGTATTGGGCCTCCTACTATGAACACTGAAGCTTTCTTT
-,15,-,TRBV6-5,TRBJ1-3,CASTTTELGGNTIYF,TGTGCCAGCACCACGACAGAACTAGGCGGAAACACCATATATTTT
TRBD2,17,-,TRBV27,TRBJ2-1,CASSLASGLAARAGQFF,TGTGCCAGCAGTCTCGCCTCAGGACTAGCGGCCCGAGCGGGGCAGTTCTTC
TRBD2,17,-,TRBV12-3/TRBV12-4,TRBJ2-2,CASTPGRGGLGTGELFF,TGTGCCAGCACCCCCGGCCGGGGGGGCCTGGGGACCGGGGAGCTGTTTTTT
-,14,few,TRBV18,TRBJ1-5,CASSPGFGNQPQHF,TGTGCCAGCTCACCAGGGTTTGGCAATCAGCCCCAGCATTTT
-,16,once,TRBV6-5,TRBJ1-6,CASSEAFGVYNSPLHF,TGTGCCAGCAGTGAAGCCTTCGGCGTCTATAATTCACCCCTCCACTTT
-,13,-,TRBV30,TRBJ1-4,CAWNRDLNEKLFF,TGTGCCTGGAACCGAGACCTTAATGAAAAACTGTTTTTT
TRBD1,20,-,TRBV5-4,TRBJ1-3,CASGQGQGQASLSSGNTIYF,TGTGCCAGCGGCCAAGGACAGGGGCAGGCCTCTCTTTCATCTGGAAACACCATATATTTT
-,13,medium-sized,TRBV29-1,TRBJ2-2,CSVEDEVTGELFF,TGCAGCGTTGAAGACGAGGTCACCGGGGAGCTGTTTTTT
-,14,-,TRBV24-1,TRBJ2-1,CATSDPGPDNEQFF,TGTGCCACCAGTGACCCTGGACCAGACAATGAGCAGTTCTTC
-,14,few,TRBV27,TRBJ1-4,CASSRASNNEKLFF,TGTGCCAGCAGTCGGGCATCAAATAATGAAAAACTGTTTTTT
-,15,-,TRBV28,TRBJ2-2,CASSLYGSTTGELFF,TGTGCCAGCAGTTTATACGGGAGTACCACCGGGGAGCTGTTTTTT
-,16,few,TRBV19,TRBJ1-1,CASSITTGMRNTEAFF,TGTGCCAGTAGCATCACCACAGGGATGAGGAACACTGAAGCTTTCTTT
-,15,medium-sized,TRBV15,TRBJ2-7,CATSRDRALSNEQYF,TGTGCCACCAGCAGAGATCGAGCGCTGTCTAACGAGCAGTACTTC
TRBD2,17,-,TRBV6-5,TRBJ2-1,CASSQTAGELSYNEQFF,TGTGCCAGCAGCCAAACGGCGGGGGAACTCTCCTACAATGAGCAGTTCTTC
-,8,few,TRBV5-1,TRBJ1-5,CASKPQHF,TGCGCCAGCAAACCCCAGCATTTT
-,14,medium-sized,TRBV6-5,TRBJ1-1,CASSLTRVNTEAFF,TGTGCCAGCAGTCTGACAAGGGTGAACACTGAAGCTTTCTTT
-,15,-,TRBV6-5,TRBJ1-4,CASTRYPGPAEKLFF,TGTGCCAGCACCCGTTATCCCGGGCCAGCGGAAAAACTGTTTTTT
-,13,-,TRBV12-3/TRBV12-4,TRBJ2-1,CASSFGLYNEQFF,TGTGCCAGCAGTTTTGGACTTTACAATGAGCAGTTCTTC
-,16,-,TRBV7-2,TRBJ1-2,CASSLDFGQGKGGYTF,TGTGCCAGCAGCTTAGATTTCGGGCAGGGGAAGGGTGGCTACACCTTC
TRBD1,16,-,TRBV20-1,TRBJ1-2,CSARPPTGGESDGYTF,TGCAGTGCTAGGCCCCCGACAGGGGGCGAGAGTGATGGCTACACCTTC
-,14,medium-sized,TRBV19,TRBJ2-2,CASSIRANTGELFF,TGTGCCAGTAGTATCCGTGCGAACACCGGGGAGCTGTTTTTT
-,13,-,TRBV19,TRBJ1-5,CATDDGLNQPQHF,TGTGCCACCGACGACGGACTCAATCAGCCCCAGCATTTT
-,17,few,TRBV27,TRBJ1-5,CASLVNPGFYSNQPQHF,TGTGCCAGCCTTGTGAACCCGGGATTTTATAGCAATCAGCCCCAGCATTTT
TRBD1,14,-,TRBV6-5,TRBJ1-2,CASSETRGPYGYPF,TGTGCCAGCAGTGAGACCAGGGGGCCATATGGCTACCCCTTC
TRBD1,16,medium-sized,TRBV11-1,TRBJ1-2,CASSYQRDRRAYGYTF,TGTGCCAGCAGCTACCAGCGGGACAGGCGAGCCTATGGCTACACCTTC
-,14,-,TRBV5-6,TRBJ1-2,CASSLSQSNYGYTF,TGTGCCAGCAGCTTGTCGCAGTCCAACTATGGCTACACCTTC
TRBD1,14,-,TRBV6-4,TRBJ1-1,CASSPDRANTEAFF,TGTGCCAGCAGCCCAGACAGGGCGAACACTGAAGCTTTCTTT
TRBD1,15,medium-sized,TRBV6-2/TRBV6-3,TRBJ2-3,CASSYVTGAGDTQYF,TGTGCCAGCAGTTACGTGACAGGGGCTGGAGATACGCAGTATTTT
-,14,-,TRBV27,TRBJ2-3,CASSSDPRADTQYF,TGTGCCAGCAGTTCCGACCCCCGGGCAGATACGCAGTATTTT
-,13,medium-sized,TRBV19,TRBJ2-1,CATCGVVGNEQFF,TGTGCCACCTGTGGGGTAGTCGGCAATGAGCAGTTCTTC
-,13,medium-sized,TRBV6-2/TRBV6-3,TRBJ2-1,CASSQSGPNEQFF,TGTGCCAGCAGCCAAAGTGGGCCCAATGAGCAGTTCTTC
-,16,-,TRBV6-2/TRBV6-3,TRBJ1-5,CASRSRGASGNQPQHF,TGTGCCAGCAGGTCGAGGGGAGCTAGCGGCAATCAGCCCCAGCATTTT
TRBD2,14,few,TRBV7-9,TRBJ2-1,CASSLHGLDHEQFF,TGTGCCAGCAGCTTACATGGACTAGATCATGAGCAGTTCTTC
-,14,medium-sized,TRBV6-2/TRBV6-3,TRBJ2-3,CASSDRTGSDTQYF,TGTGCCAGTAGTGACAGGACTGGGTCAGATACGCAGTATTTT
-,15,few,TRBV19,TRBJ1-6,CASGSRTAYNSPLHF,TGTGCCAGTGGATCTAGGACAGCTTATAATTCACCCCTCCACTTT
-,12,-,TRBV7-9,TRBJ1-3,CASSLGGNTIYF,TGTGCCAGCAGCTTAGGGGGAAACACCATATATTTT
-,16,medium-sized,TRBV29-1,TRBJ2-7,CSVEDWGDGNSYEQYF,TGCAGCGTTGAAGATTGGGGGGACGGCAACTCCTACGAGCAGTACTTC
TRBD2,15,-,TRBV10-3,TRBJ2-1,CAITSTGTNNNEQFF,TGTGCCATCACGTCCACCGGGACTAATAACAATGAGCAGTTCTTC
-,13,-,TRBV13,TRBJ2-7,CASSPGPIYEQYF,TGTGCCAGCAGCCCCGGACCAATCTACGAGCAGTACTTC